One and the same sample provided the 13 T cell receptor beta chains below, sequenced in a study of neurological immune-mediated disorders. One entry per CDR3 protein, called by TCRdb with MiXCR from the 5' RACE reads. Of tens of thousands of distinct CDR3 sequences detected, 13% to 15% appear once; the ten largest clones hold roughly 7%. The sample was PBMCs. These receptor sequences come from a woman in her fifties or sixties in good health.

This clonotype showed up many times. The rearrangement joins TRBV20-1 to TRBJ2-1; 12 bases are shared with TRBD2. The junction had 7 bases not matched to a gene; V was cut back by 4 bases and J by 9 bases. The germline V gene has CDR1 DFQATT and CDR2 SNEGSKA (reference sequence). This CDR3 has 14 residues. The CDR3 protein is CSAKLAGGHGEQFF. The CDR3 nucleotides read TGCAGTGCTAAACTAGCGGGAGGTCACGGTGAGCAGTTCTTC.

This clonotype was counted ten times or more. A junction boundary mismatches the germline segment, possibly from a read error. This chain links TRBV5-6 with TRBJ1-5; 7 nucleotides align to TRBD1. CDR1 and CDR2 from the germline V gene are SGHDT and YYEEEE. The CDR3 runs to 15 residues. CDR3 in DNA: TGTGCCAGCAGCTGGGGGACAGCGAGCAATCAGTCCCAGCATTTT. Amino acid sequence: CASSWGTASNQSQHF.

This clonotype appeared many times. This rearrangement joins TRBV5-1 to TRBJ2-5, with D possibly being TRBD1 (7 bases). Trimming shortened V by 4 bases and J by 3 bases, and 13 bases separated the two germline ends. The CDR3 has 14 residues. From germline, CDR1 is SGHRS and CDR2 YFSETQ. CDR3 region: CASSPGGTEETQYF. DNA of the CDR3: TGCGCCAGCAGCCCGGGCGGGACAGAAGAGACCCAGTACTTC. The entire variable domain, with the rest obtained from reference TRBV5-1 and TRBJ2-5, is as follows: KAGVTQTPRYLIKTRGQQVTLSCSPISGHRSVSWYQQTPGQGLQFLFEYFSETQRNKGNFPGRFSGRQFSNSRSEMNVSTLELGDSALYLCASSPGGTEETQYFGPGTRLLVL.

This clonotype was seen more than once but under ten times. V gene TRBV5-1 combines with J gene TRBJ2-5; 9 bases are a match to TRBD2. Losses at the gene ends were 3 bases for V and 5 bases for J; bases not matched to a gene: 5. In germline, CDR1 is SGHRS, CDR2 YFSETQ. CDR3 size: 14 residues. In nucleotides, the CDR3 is TGCGCCAGCAGCTCGGGACTAGCAGCCGAGACCCAGTACTTC. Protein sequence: CASSSGLAAETQYF.

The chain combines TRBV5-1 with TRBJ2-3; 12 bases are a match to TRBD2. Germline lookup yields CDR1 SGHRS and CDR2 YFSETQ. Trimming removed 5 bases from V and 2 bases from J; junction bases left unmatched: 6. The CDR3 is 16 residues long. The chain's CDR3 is CASRLGTSGSTDTQYF. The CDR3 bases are TGCGCCAGCAGGCTGGGGACTAGCGGGTCCACAGATACGCAGTATTTT.

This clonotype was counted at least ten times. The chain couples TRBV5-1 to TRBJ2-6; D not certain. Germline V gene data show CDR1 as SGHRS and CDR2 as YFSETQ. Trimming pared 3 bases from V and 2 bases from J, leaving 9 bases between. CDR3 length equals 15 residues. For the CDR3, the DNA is TGCGCCAGCAGCTCCTACGTGACTGGGGCCAACGTCCTGACTTTC. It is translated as CASSSYVTGANVLTF.

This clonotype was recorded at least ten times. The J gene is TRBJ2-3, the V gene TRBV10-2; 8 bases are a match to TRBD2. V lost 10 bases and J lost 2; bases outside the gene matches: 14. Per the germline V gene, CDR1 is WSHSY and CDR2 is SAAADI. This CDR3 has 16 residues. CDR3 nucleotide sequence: TGCGCCACCGGGACCCGGGAGCGGGAGATCACAGATACGCAGTATTTT. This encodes CATGTREREITDTQYF.

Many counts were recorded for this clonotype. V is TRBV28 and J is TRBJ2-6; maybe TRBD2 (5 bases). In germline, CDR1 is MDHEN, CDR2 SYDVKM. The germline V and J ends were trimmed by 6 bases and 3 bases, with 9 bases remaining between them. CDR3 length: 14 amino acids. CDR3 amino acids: CASSLLGGANVLTF. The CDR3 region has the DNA TGTGCCAGCAGCTTACTAGGTGGGGCCAACGTCCTGACTTTC. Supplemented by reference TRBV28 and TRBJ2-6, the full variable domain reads DVKVTQSSRYLVKRTGEKVFLECVQDMDHENMFWYRQDPGLGLRLIYFSYDVKMKEKGDIPEGYSVSREKKERFSLILESASTNQTSMYLCASSLLGGANVLTFGAGSRLTVL.

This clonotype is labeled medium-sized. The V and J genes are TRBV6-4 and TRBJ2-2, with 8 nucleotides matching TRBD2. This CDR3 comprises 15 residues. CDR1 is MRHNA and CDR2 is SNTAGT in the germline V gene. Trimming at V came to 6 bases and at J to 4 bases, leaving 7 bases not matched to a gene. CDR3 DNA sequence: TGTGCCAGCAGCGATGCCGGGACTAGCACCGGGGAGCTGTTTTTT. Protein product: CASSDAGTSTGELFF.

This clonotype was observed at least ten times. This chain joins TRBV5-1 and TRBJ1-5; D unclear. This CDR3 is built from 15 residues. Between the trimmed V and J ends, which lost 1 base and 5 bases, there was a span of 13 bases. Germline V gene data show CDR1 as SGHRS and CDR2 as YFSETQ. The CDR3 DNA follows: TGCGCCAGCAGCTTGTACGGGAGCCCCCATCAGCCCCAGCATTTT. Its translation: CASSLYGSPHQPQHF.

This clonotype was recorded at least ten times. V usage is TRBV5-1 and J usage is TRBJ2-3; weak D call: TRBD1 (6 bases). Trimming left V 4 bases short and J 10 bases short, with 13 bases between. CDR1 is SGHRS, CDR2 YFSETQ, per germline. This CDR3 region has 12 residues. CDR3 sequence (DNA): TGCGCCAGCAGCATTCTGGACAGTCCGCAGTATTTT. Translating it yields CASSILDSPQYF.

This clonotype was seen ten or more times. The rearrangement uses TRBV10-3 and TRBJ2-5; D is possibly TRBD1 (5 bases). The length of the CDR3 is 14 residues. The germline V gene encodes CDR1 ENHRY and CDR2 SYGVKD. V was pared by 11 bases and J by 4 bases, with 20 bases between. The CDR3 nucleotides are TGTGCCTACCGAAGGGGATCCTACGGAGAGACCCAGTACTTC. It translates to CAYRRGSYGETQYF.

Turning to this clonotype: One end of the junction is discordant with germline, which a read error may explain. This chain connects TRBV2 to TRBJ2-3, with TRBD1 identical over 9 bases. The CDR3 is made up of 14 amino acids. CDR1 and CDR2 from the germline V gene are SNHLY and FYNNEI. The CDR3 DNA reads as TGTTCCAGCGGCCAGGACAGGGGCAGAGATACGCAGTATTTT. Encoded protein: CSSGQDRGRDTQYF.